The 6 T cell receptor beta chains reported below all come from one sample, sequenced in a study of graft-versus-host responses after intestinal transplantation. Produced via immunoSEQ multiplex PCR; TCRdb's table is partial and in-frame only. Of 45,000 to 60,000 clones listed, 80% to 95% were seen once; the top ten hold roughly 2.7%. The antigens for these receptors are not known. The specimen comprised unstimulated CD4+ T cells sorted from spleen or lymph node cells, sampled before transplant. These receptors originate from a human donor who was the organ donor for an intestinal transplant.

CDR3 in amino acids: CASSRDYEQYF. CDR3 coding DNA: TGCGCCAGCAGCCGGGACTACGAGCAGTACTTC. This chain uses TRBV5-1 with TRBJ2-7; maybe TRBD2 (5 bases). V was trimmed by 4 bases and J by 3 bases, leaving 5 bases between them. Germline lookup yields CDR1 SGHRS and CDR2 YFSETQ. There are 11 residues in the CDR3.

V is TRBV11-3 and J is TRBJ2-5; 16 bases fit TRBD2. Germline V lookup: CDR1 SGHNT, CDR2 YENEEA. V shed 5 bases and J 5 bases; nucleotides not matched to a gene: 8. This CDR3 has 17 amino acids. CDR3 loop: CASSPGTSGRAVETQYF. The CDR3 DNA reads TGTGCCAGCAGCCCAGGGACTAGCGGGAGGGCCGTGGAGACCCAGTACTTC.

V usage is TRBV7-2 and J usage is TRBJ2-2; D gene unclear. The CDR3 has 14 residues. V was pared by 1 base and J by 5 bases, with 8 bases between. CDR1 is SGHTA and CDR2 is FQGNSA in the germline V gene. The chain's CDR3 is CASSLDPGTGELFF. DNA for the CDR3: TGTGCCAGCAGCTTAGATCCAGGAACCGGGGAGCTGTTTTTT.

CDR3 in DNA: TGTGCCAGCAGCTTAGTAGGTGAGCAGTTCTTC. It specifies CASSLVGEQFF. V usage is TRBV7-2 and J usage is TRBJ2-1; D remains unclear. V lost 1 base to trimming and J lost 9 bases, with 4 bases between them. From germline, CDR1 is SGHTA and CDR2 FQGNSA. This CDR3 contains 11 residues. Full variable domain (outside the CDR3, taken from reference TRBV7-2 and TRBJ2-1): GAGVSQSPSNKVTEKGKDVELRCDPISGHTALYWYRQSLGQGLEFLIYFQGNSAPDKSGLPSDRFSAERTGGSVSTLTIQRTQQEDSAVYLCASSLVGEQFFGPGTRLTVL.

The chain recombines TRBV7-2 with TRBJ2-2, with D tentatively TRBD2 (5 bases). The V gene lost 11 bases and the J gene lost 0 bases, with 10 bases spanning the gap. CDR1 SGHTA and CDR2 FQGNSA come from the germline V gene. There are 13 residues in the CDR3. The CDR3 loop is CACDYPNTGELFF. CDR3 bases: TGTGCCTGTGACTACCCGAACACCGGGGAGCTGTTTTTT.

As regards this clone: Its ends do not fully match the called genes, so a read error is possible. The J gene is TRBJ1-1, the V gene TRBV4-1; D ambiguous. The CDR3 has 14 amino acids. CDR1 is MGHRA, CDR2 YSYEKL, per germline. The CDR3 protein is CASSSRRRNTEAFF. CDR3 in DNA: TGTGCCAGCAGCTCTCGCCGCAGAAACACTGAAGCTTTCTTT.